This entry lists 20 T cell receptor beta chains sequenced from one sample in a study of T cell responses to AZD1222 COVID-19 vaccine. The data were produced by immunoSEQ multiplex PCR, yet TCRdb's version contains in-frame clones alone and is incomplete. The sample has around 58,000 clones; 70% to 85% are singletons. The sample here was peripheral blood, taken on day 0 of AZD1222 vaccination. The receptors were sampled from an adult in good health.

The chain has TRBV10-1 and TRBJ1-5; D is possibly TRBD1 (5 bases). The CDR3 extends over 8 amino acids. Germline V CDR1 and CDR2: WNHNN, SYGVQD (reference sequence). The V and J ends lost 11 bases and 9 bases respectively, with 5 bases between them. CDR3 DNA: TGCGCCCAGGGGCCCCAGCATTTT. Amino acid sequence: CAQGPQHF.

The V gene is TRBV18, the J gene TRBJ2-1, with D unresolved. Looked up from germline, CDR1 is KGHSH and CDR2 is LQKENI. This CDR3 has 15 residues. V was shortened by 4 bases and J by 2 bases, with 12 bases between the two germline ends. In nucleotides, the CDR3 is TGTGCCAGCTCACTTGGCTCCGGCACCTACAATGAGCAGTTCTTC. Protein sequence: CASSLGSGTYNEQFF.

The chain has TRBV7-9 and TRBJ1-1; no clear D. Trimming removed 5 bases at V and 7 bases at J, with 20 bases between. Germline CDR1 and CDR2: SEHNR and FQNEAQ (reference sequence). CDR3 length: 15 residues. The CDR3 sequence is CASSRRLFASVEAFF. In DNA, the CDR3 is TGTGCCAGCAGCCGCCGACTGTTCGCCTCCGTTGAAGCTTTCTTT.

The chain couples TRBV9 to TRBJ2-5, with 7 bases aligning to TRBD2. The V segment lost 3 bases and the J segment 0 bases; nucleotides outside the gene matches: 2. The CDR3 loop spans 14 amino acids. Per the germline V gene, CDR1 is SGDLS and CDR2 is YYNGEE. CDR3 coding DNA: TGTGCCAGCAGCGATGGACTAGACCAAGAGACCCAGTACTTC. It translates to CASSDGLDQETQYF. The variable domain in full, with the rest retrieved from reference TRBV9 and TRBJ2-5, is DSGVTQTPKHLITATGQRVTLRCSPRSGDLSVYWYQQSLDQGLQFLIQYYNGEERAKGNILERFSAQQFPDLHSELNLSSLELGDSALYFCASSDGLDQETQYFGPGTRLLVL.

V is TRBV7-9 and J is TRBJ2-1; no firm D call. From germline, CDR1 is SEHNR and CDR2 FQNEAQ (reference sequence). Trimming pared 3 bases from V and 5 bases from J, leaving 8 bases between. This CDR3 spans 13 amino acids. Written as DNA, the CDR3 is TGTGCCAGCAGCTTTCAGCCCCACAATGAGCAGTTCTTC. Protein sequence: CASSFQPHNEQFF.

The chain joins TRBV2 to TRBJ2-1, with D unresolved. V lost 2 bases and J lost 9, with 14 bases in between. Germline V CDR1 and CDR2: SNHLY, FYNNEI. The CDR3 contains 14 residues. This chain's CDR3 is CASSELSLWGEQFF. The CDR3 DNA sequence: TGTGCCAGCAGTGAATTGAGTCTCTGGGGTGAGCAGTTCTTC. The full variable domain, rest sourced from reference TRBV2 and TRBJ2-1, is EPEVTQTPSHQVTQMGQEVILRCVPISNHLYFYWYRQILGQKVEFLVSFYNNEISEKSEIFDDQFSVERPDGSNFTLKIRSTKLEDSAMYFCASSELSLWGEQFFGPGTRLTVL.

V gene TRBV11-3 combines with J gene TRBJ2-1, with D maybe TRBD2 (6 bases). Germline V gene data show CDR1 as SGHNT and CDR2 as YENEEA. V was trimmed by 0 bases and J by 1 base, leaving 7 bases between them. The CDR3 totals 15 residues. CDR3 nucleotide sequence: TGTGCCAGCAGCTTAGAGGCGGGATCCTACAATGAGCAGTTCTTC. Protein: CASSLEAGSYNEQFF.

The rearrangement links TRBV15 to TRBJ2-7; D perhaps matches TRBD1 (5 bases). This CDR3 contains 12 residues. CDR1 and CDR2 from the germline V gene are LNHNV and YYDKDF (reference sequence). The V end lost 3 bases, the J end lost 6 bases, and 9 bases lay between the germline ends. The CDR3 reads CATSRVRGEQYF. CDR3 DNA sequence: TGTGCCACCAGCAGGGTTAGGGGCGAGCAGTACTTC.

The gene calls are TRBV19 and TRBJ2-1; 13 positions match TRBD2. This CDR3 is 16 amino acids long. Germline V gene sequence: CDR1 LNHDA, CDR2 SQIVND (reference sequence). The ends lost 1 base at V and 10 bases at J; junction bases unmatched: 7. CDR3 sequence (DNA): TGTGCCAGTAGTATAGCCGCTGGACTAGCGGGAGTGGAGCAGTTCTTC. It specifies CASSIAAGLAGVEQFF.

The rearrangement joins TRBV5-6 to TRBJ2-1; 11 nucleotides line up with TRBD2. V shed 4 bases and J 0 bases; nucleotides not matched to a gene: 3. This CDR3 region has 16 residues. Per germline, CDR1 SGHDT and CDR2 YYEEEE. CDR3 sequence (DNA): TGTGCCAGCAGCCTGGGACTAGCGGACTCCTACAATGAGCAGTTCTTC. Protein sequence: CASSLGLADSYNEQFF.

The chain employs TRBV10-3 and TRBJ2-7; tentatively, D is TRBD2 (5 bases). Germline CDR1 reads ENHRY; CDR2 reads SYGVKD. This CDR3 is built from 14 residues. The V end was cut by 5 bases, the J end by 3 bases, with 14 bases between. Written as DNA, the CDR3 is TGTGCCATCAGTAAGGGAGCCCCTCTCTACGAGCAGTACTTC. Translation: CAISKGAPLYEQYF.

The V gene is TRBV7-9, the J gene TRBJ2-7, with D possibly being TRBD1 (6 bases). Germline lookup yields CDR1 SEHNR and CDR2 FQNEAQ (reference sequence). V gave up 1 base and J gave up 2 bases, with 9 bases separating them. The CDR3 has 14 amino acids. CDR3 residues: CASSLVQGAYEQYF. The CDR3 nucleotides read TGTGCCAGCAGCTTAGTACAGGGAGCCTACGAGCAGTACTTC.

CDR3 nucleotides: TGTGCCAGCAGCCAATTACAGGGGGTTACAGATACGCAGTATTTT. It translates to CASSQLQGVTDTQYF. The rearrangement links TRBV5-4 to TRBJ2-3; TRBD1 matches at 8 bases. Germline V gene data show CDR1 as SGHNT and CDR2 as YYREEE (reference sequence). Unmatched junction bases numbered 7, after V lost 4 bases and J lost 3 bases. The CDR3 consists of 15 residues.

This clone has more than one count but fewer than ten. The V call is TRBV12-5, the J call TRBJ2-7; 9 bases match TRBD1. The germline CDR1 and CDR2 sequences are LGHNT and FRNRAP. This CDR3 has 15 amino acids. V gave up 3 bases and J gave up 2 bases; unmatched junction bases: 5. CDR3 region: CASGFTGGRTYEQYF. CDR3 nucleotide sequence: TGTGCTAGTGGTTTCACAGGGGGCCGGACCTACGAGCAGTACTTC.

V and J are TRBV10-3 and TRBJ2-3, with no clear D. CDR1 and CDR2 (germline): ENHRY, SYGVKD. The V and J ends lost 6 bases and 2 bases respectively, with 9 bases between them. The CDR3 length is 13 residues. The CDR3 DNA follows: TGTGCCATCAGGTTTGAAACCACAGATACGCAGTATTTT. Translated: CAIRFETTDTQYF.

The CDR3 nucleotides read TGCGCCAGCAGCCAAGACCCCAGGAGCGTTACCTACAATGAGCAGTTCTTC. As protein: CASSQDPRSVTYNEQFF. V usage is TRBV4-1 and J usage is TRBJ2-1; no definite D call. Germline V CDR1 and CDR2: MGHRA, YSYEKL. This CDR3 is built from 17 residues. Deletions cut 0 bases from V and 2 bases from J, with 14 bases between.

This clone was observed a single time. The chain combines TRBV28 with TRBJ2-7; perhaps D is TRBD1 or TRBD2 (5 bases each). Per germline, CDR1 MDHEN and CDR2 SYDVKM. The CDR3 spans 15 residues. V lost 4 bases to trimming and J lost 2 bases, with 15 bases between them. The CDR3 region has the DNA TGTGCCAGCAGTTCCGCTGGGACGGATACCTACGAGCAGTACTTC. Amino acids: CASSSAGTDTYEQYF. The complete variable domain, with remaining parts taken from reference TRBV28 and TRBJ2-7, reads DVKVTQSSRYLVKRTGEKVFLECVQDMDHENMFWYRQDPGLGLRLIYFSYDVKMKEKGDIPEGYSVSREKKERFSLILESASTNQTSMYLCASSSAGTDTYEQYFGPGTRLTVT.

This chain links TRBV27 with TRBJ2-1, with 10 bases fitting TRBD1. V shed 3 bases and J 14 bases; nucleotides not matched to a gene: 4. Germline CDR1 MNHEY, CDR2 SMNVEV (reference sequence). The CDR3 consists of 12 residues. DNA for the CDR3: TGTGCCAGCAGTTTCCAGGGACAGGGGAAGTTCTTC. Translating it yields CASSFQGQGKFF.

This clone was picked up one time. Other nucleotide sequences in the sample specify the same CDR3. This sequence joins TRBV18 and TRBJ1-1; D unresolved. This CDR3 has 13 residues. The germline V gene has CDR1 KGHSH and CDR2 LQKENI. The germline V and J ends were trimmed by 3 bases and 2 bases, with 7 bases remaining between them. CDR3 loop: CASSPNANTEAFF. The CDR3 nucleotides read TGTGCCAGCTCACCGAACGCAAACACTGAAGCTTTCTTT.

This clone was detected a few times. The CDR3 nucleotides read TGTGCCAGCGGGGCTAGCGGTTACGAGCAGTACGTC. This sequence encodes CASGASGYEQYV. V gene TRBV2 combines with J gene TRBJ2-7, with 7 positions matching TRBD2. Trimming removed 8 bases from V and 4 bases from J; junction bases left unmatched: 5. In germline, CDR1 is SNHLY, CDR2 FYNNEI. This CDR3 has 12 residues.